This T cell receptor beta chain was profiled in a study of beta chain features in type 1 diabetes. Study-wide results and caveats: Patients with Type 1 diabetes showed moderately but significantly shorter TCRB CDR3s in all four CD4+ subsets. Naive, central memory and regulatory TCRB repertoires appeared more similar among patients than healthy donors.

The investigators reverse transcribed all of the isolated RNA, so they sequenced expressed TCRB transcripts. Libraries were prepared by immunoSEQ multiplex PCR; TCRdb keeps only in-frame clonotypes and omits some of them. The table has 250,000 to 300,000 clones, roughly an eighth seen once. This clone was seen a few times. Antigen unknown. The CDR3 loop spans 14 amino acids. Trimming left V 5 bases short and J 2 bases short, with 12 bases between. The germline gives CDR1 SGHVS, CDR2 FNYEAQ. Over 95% purity was reached by all sorted populations. The receptor comes from a man younger than 45 with type 1 diabetes. This chain links TRBV7-6 with TRBJ1-1, with a weak D call TRBD1 (5 bases). The sample was naive CD4+ T cells from blood. This chain's CDR3 is CASSQQGYNTEAFF. CDR3 nucleotide sequence: TGTGCCAGCAGCCAGCAGGGTTACAACACTGAAGCTTTCTTT.